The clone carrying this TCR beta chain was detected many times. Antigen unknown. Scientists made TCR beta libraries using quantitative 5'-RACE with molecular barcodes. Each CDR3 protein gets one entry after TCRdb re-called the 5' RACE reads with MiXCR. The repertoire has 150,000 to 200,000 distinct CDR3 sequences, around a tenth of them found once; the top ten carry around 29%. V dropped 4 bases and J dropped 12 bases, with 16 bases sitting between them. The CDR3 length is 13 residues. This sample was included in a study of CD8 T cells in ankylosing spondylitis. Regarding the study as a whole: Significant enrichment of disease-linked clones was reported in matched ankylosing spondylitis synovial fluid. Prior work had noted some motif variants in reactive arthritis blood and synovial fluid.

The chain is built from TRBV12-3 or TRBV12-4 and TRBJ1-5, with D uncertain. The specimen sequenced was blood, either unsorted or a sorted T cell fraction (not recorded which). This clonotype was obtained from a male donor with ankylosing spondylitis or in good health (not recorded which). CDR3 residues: CASSSGPLRRQHF. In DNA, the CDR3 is TGTGCCAGCAGTTCCGGGCCCTTGAGGCGCCAGCATTTT.